This passage covers 16 T cell receptor beta chains from one sample sequenced in a study of neurological immune-mediated disorders. As to time point: technical triplicate 1. TCRdb analysed the 5' RACE reads with MiXCR anew, one entry per CDR3 protein. The table lists about 36,000 distinct CDR3 sequences, more than 9.5% of them singletons. Source material: PBMCs. Every receptor here comes from a man between 60 and 70 years old with HTLV-1-associated myelopathy (HAM/TSP).

This clonotype was observed at least ten times. The chain links TRBV6-4 to TRBJ1-6, with TRBD1 as a possible D gene (6 bases). Germline V lookup: CDR1 MRHNA, CDR2 SNTAGT. Trimming took 4 bases from V and 5 from J, leaving 15 bases between them. The CDR3 extends over 16 amino acids. CDR3 sequence: CASSVLTGTNNSPLHF. The CDR3 region has the DNA TGTGCCAGCAGTGTCCTAACAGGGACAAATAATTCACCCCTCCACTTT.

Remarks on this clonotype: This sequence may be a read error, since a much larger clone differs from it by one base. The gene calls are TRBV12-3 or TRBV12-4 and TRBJ2-1; D is uncertain. The CDR3 extends over 13 amino acids. The CDR3 region is CARSLRANHEQFF. DNA of the CDR3: TGTGCCAGAAGTTTAAGGGCCAACCATGAGCAGTTCTTC.

This clonotype was detected many times. The chain links TRBV20-1 to TRBJ2-3; 8 bases align to TRBD1. Trimming at V came to 6 bases and at J to 6 bases, leaving 8 bases not matched to a gene. The CDR3 is 13 amino acids. The germline V gene encodes CDR1 DFQATT and CDR2 SNEGSKA (reference sequence). As DNA, the CDR3 is TGCAGTGCGGGGGCCCCAGGGGGCGATACGCAGTATTTT. Protein product: CSAGAPGGDTQYF.

This clonotype came up many times. This chain uses TRBV5-5 with TRBJ2-7; 12 bases are shared with TRBD1. The CDR3 has 15 amino acids. Germline V CDR1 and CDR2: SGHKS, YYEKEE (reference sequence). V was clipped by 3 bases and J by 7 bases; unmatched bases: 8. CDR3 protein: CASSSPGTGGWEQYF. CDR3 coding DNA: TGTGCCAGCAGCTCGCCGGGGACAGGGGGCTGGGAGCAGTACTTC.

This clonotype has at least ten counts. The CDR3 region has the DNA TGCAGTGCTAGAGCCGTACTAGCGGGAATCAACACAGATACGCAGTATTTT. This gives the protein CSARAVLAGINTDTQYF. The V and J genes are TRBV20-1 and TRBJ2-3, with 10 nucleotides matching TRBD2. Trimming took 1 base from V and 2 from J; bases not matched to a gene: 9. The V gene's germline CDR1 is DFQATT and CDR2 SNEGSKA (reference sequence). The CDR3 has 17 residues.

This clonotype was observed at least ten times. The genes are TRBV12-3 or TRBV12-4 and TRBJ1-5; D unclear. V was clipped by 1 base and J by 5 bases, with 3 bases between them. The CDR3 length is 12 residues. CDR3 bases: TGTGCCAGCAGTTTAGGGTATCAGCCCCAGCATTTT. As protein: CASSLGYQPQHF.

To note about this clonotype: One base away lies a much larger clone, so this may be a sequencing read error. The V call is TRBV5-1, the J call TRBJ2-7; weak D call: TRBD2 (5 bases). Germline values: CDR1 SGHRS, CDR2 YFSETQ. V lost 4 bases to trimming and J lost 7 bases, with 12 bases between them. This CDR3 is built from 12 residues. CDR3 sequence: CASSPVGEEQYF. The CDR3 DNA is TGCGCCAGCAGCCCCGTGGGAGAGGAGCAGTACTTC.

This clonotype was seen ten or more times. The V gene is TRBV5-1, the J gene TRBJ2-1; D unclear. The CDR3 runs to 18 residues. Germline loops: CDR1 SGHRS, CDR2 YFSETQ. The V end was cut by 4 bases, the J end by 0 bases, with 20 bases between. The CDR3 DNA sequence: TGCGCCAGCAGCGGCGAGGTAACGAGGTTTAGCTCCTACAATGAGCAGTTCTTC. Translating gives CASSGEVTRFSSYNEQFF.

This clonotype has a count of ten or more. The chain recombines TRBV20-1 with TRBJ1-2, with D possibly being TRBD1 (5 bases). Germline V gene sequence: CDR1 DFQATT, CDR2 SNEGSKA (reference sequence). The CDR3 consists of 14 residues. V lost 3 bases, J lost 6 bases, and 17 bases lay in between. The chain's CDR3 is CSARSGAGNDGYTF. CDR3 in DNA: TGCAGTGCTAGGTCCGGGGCTGGGAATGATGGCTACACCTTC.

This clonotype has ten or more counts. The chain employs TRBV6-5 and TRBJ2-1; 13 nucleotides align to TRBD2. The junction had 6 bases not matched to a gene; V was cut back by 10 bases and J by 6 bases. The CDR3 is made up of 14 amino acids. Germline V gene data show CDR1 as MNHEY and CDR2 as SVGAGI. CDR3 in DNA: TGTGCCACGACTGGGACTAGCGGGACCAATGAGCAGTTCTTC. Protein sequence: CATTGTSGTNEQFF.

This clonotype was detected ten times or more. The chain recombines TRBV7-9 with TRBJ1-1; no clear D gene. Germline CDR1 reads SEHNR; CDR2 reads FQNEAQ (reference sequence). V gave up 1 base and J gave up 5 bases, with 20 bases separating them. This CDR3 comprises 17 residues. CDR3 bases: TGTGCCAGCAGCTTAGGATCGGGTCGGGTCGAAGGTACTGAAGCTTTCTTT. Its translation is CASSLGSGRVEGTEAFF.

Concerning this clonotype itself: A junction boundary mismatches the germline segment, possibly from a read error. The chain employs TRBV6-5 and TRBJ2-7; the match to TRBD2 covers 7 bases. CDR1 is MNHEY, CDR2 SVGAGI, per germline. This CDR3 has 17 residues. The CDR3 loop reads CSTSRRAGLDSPYEQYF. DNA of the CDR3: TGCTCCACCTCCCGCCGAGCGGGACTCGACTCGCCCTACGAGCAGTACTTC.

This clonotype was counted at least ten times. This chain connects TRBV5-6 to TRBJ2-7; TRBD2 matches at 10 bases. The CDR3 has 15 residues. CDR1 SGHDT and CDR2 YYEEEE come from the germline V gene. The V and J ends lost 2 bases and 0 bases, in that order; junction bases with no gene match: 2. The CDR3 here is CASSFGLADSYEQYF. CDR3 coding DNA: TGTGCCAGCAGCTTTGGACTAGCGGACTCCTACGAGCAGTACTTC.

There are a few counts of this clonotype. The CDR3 here is CSVEDWAGAGELFF. The CDR3, as DNA: TGCAGCGTTGAAGACTGGGCGGGGGCAGGGGAGCTGTTTTTT. The V and J genes are TRBV29-1 and TRBJ2-2; TRBD2 might be the D (7 bases). V was cut by 0 bases and J by 8 bases, with 13 bases left in between. The CDR3 covers 14 residues. Germline V gene data show CDR1 as SQVTM and CDR2 as ANQGSEA.

This clonotype was counted many times. This chain uses TRBV6-6 with TRBJ2-7; D assignment may be TRBD1 or TRBD2 (5 bases each). Looked up from germline, CDR1 is MNHNY and CDR2 is SVGAGI (reference sequence). The CDR3 has 14 residues. The V end lost 4 bases, the J end lost 7 bases, and 17 bases lay between the germline ends. CDR3 bases: TGTGCCAGCAGTTCCCGGGACCCTCGATTGGAGCAGTACTTC. Its protein is CASSSRDPRLEQYF.

This clonotype was detected ten times or more. V is TRBV5-1 and J is TRBJ1-1; D is uncertain. The CDR3 is 13 amino acids. The germline V gene encodes CDR1 SGHRS and CDR2 YFSETQ. Trimming took off 0 bases at V and 4 bases at J, with 7 bases between the two ends. The CDR3 region is CASSLEVGTEAFF. CDR3 in DNA: TGCGCCAGCAGCTTGGAAGTGGGCACTGAAGCTTTCTTT.